The 30 T cell receptor beta chains given below trace back to one sample, sequenced in a study of blood T cell repertoires in COVID-19. Produced via immunoSEQ multiplex PCR; TCRdb's table is partial and in-frame only. The repertoire holds approximately 130,000 clones, with roughly three quarters as singletons. Material: peripheral blood. These receptors originate from a human donor in a cohort sampled during active COVID-19.

The chain is built from TRBV19 and TRBJ2-7; D is possibly TRBD2 (6 bases). The CDR3 runs 14 residues. V gave up 6 bases and J gave up 2 bases, with 14 bases separating them. CDR1 and CDR2 from the germline V gene are LNHDA and SQIVND (reference sequence). The CDR3 sequence: CASSTGDGPYEQYF. Written as DNA, the CDR3 is TGTGCCAGTAGCACGGGGGACGGGCCCTACGAGCAGTACTTC. Together with reference TRBV19 and TRBJ2-7, the CDR3 gives the full variable domain: DGGITQSPKYLFRKEGQNVTLSCEQNLNHDAMYWYRQDPGQGLRLIYYSQIVNDFQKGDIAEGYSVSREKKESFPLTVTSAQKNPTAFYLCASSTGDGPYEQYFGPGTRLTVT.

This clone showed up just a few times. The chain recombines TRBV20-1 with TRBJ1-5, with D unclear. The CDR3 contains 17 residues. Germline V gene data show CDR1 as DFQATT and CDR2 as SNEGSKA (reference sequence). The V end was cut by 3 bases, the J end by 0 bases, with 18 bases between. CDR3 DNA: TGCAGTGCTAGTATGTACGGGGTAGGCTTTAGCAATCAGCCCCAGCATTTT. It is translated as CSASMYGVGFSNQPQHF.

The chain is built from TRBV3-1 (or the pseudogene TRBV3-2) and TRBJ2-7; 9 bases match TRBD2. With 2 bases clipped from V and 5 bases from J, the junction kept 7 bases outside the gene matches. The CDR3 runs 15 residues. Germline lookup yields CDR1 LGHDT and CDR2 YNNKEL (reference sequence). CDR3 nucleotides: TGTGCCAGCAGCCAATCCGGGACTAGCAGCCACGAGCAGTACTTC. Its translation is CASSQSGTSSHEQYF.

The chain combines TRBV18 with TRBJ1-6, with TRBD1 as a possible D gene (6 bases). CDR1 is KGHSH, CDR2 LQKENI, per germline. The CDR3 is made up of 19 amino acids. Deletions cut 6 bases from V and 0 bases from J, with 21 bases between. The CDR3 DNA sequence: TGTGCCAGCTCGCGTCGAGACAGGCTGACGAGCTCCTATAATTCACCCCTCCACTTT. Translation: CASSRRDRLTSSYNSPLHF.

This clone has only a few counts. The V gene is TRBV5-1, the J gene TRBJ1-5; D gene uncertain. CDR1 is SGHRS and CDR2 is YFSETQ in the germline V gene. The V end lost 0 bases, the J end lost 3 bases, and 4 bases lay between the germline ends. The CDR3 extends over 13 amino acids. The CDR3 nucleotides are TGCGCCAGCAGCTTGGCCATCAATCAGCCCCAGCATTTT. It codes for CASSLAINQPQHF.

As to this clone: Relative to the germline gene, one junction end is altered; a read error may explain this. The chain joins TRBV19 to TRBJ1-3; a weak D match, TRBD1 (6 bases). Germline CDR1 LNHDA, CDR2 SQIVND (reference sequence). There are 15 residues in the CDR3. For the CDR3, the DNA is TGTGCCAGTAGTACGGACAGTCTATTCGGAAACACCGTATATTTT. Its translation: CASSTDSLFGNTVYF.

The V and J genes are TRBV30 and TRBJ1-1; 7 positions agree with TRBD1. With 4 bases clipped from V and 7 bases from J, the junction kept 6 bases outside the gene matches. Germline loops: CDR1 GTSNPN, CDR2 SVGIG (reference sequence). The CDR3 has 12 amino acids. The CDR3 sequence is CAWKAGTDEAFF. DNA of the CDR3: TGTGCCTGGAAGGCCGGGACAGATGAAGCTTTCTTT.

The chain employs TRBV6-5 and TRBJ1-1, with D uncertain. V dropped 2 bases and J dropped 8 bases, with 9 bases sitting between them. Germline V CDR1 and CDR2: MNHEY, SVGAGI. The CDR3 spans 12 residues. CDR3 amino acids: CASSYGLSEAFF. In DNA form, the CDR3 reads TGTGCCAGCAGTTACGGTCTATCAGAAGCTTTCTTT.

This rearrangement joins TRBV6-5 to TRBJ2-5, with 11 bases matching TRBD2. This CDR3 is 15 amino acids long. J lost 4 bases, V lost 2 bases, and 3 bases had no gene match. Germline assignment: CDR1 MNHEY and CDR2 SVGAGI. CDR3 nucleotides: TGTGCCAGCAGTTACCTAGCGGGAGGCGTAGAGACCCAGTACTTC. It encodes CASSYLAGGVETQYF.

The genes are TRBV7-2 and TRBJ1-2; TRBD1 aligns across 11 bases. Germline CDR1 SGHTA, CDR2 FQGNSA. J lost 2 bases, V lost 5 bases, and 1 base had no gene match. The length of the CDR3 is 14 residues. CDR3 DNA: TGTGCCAGCAGCCGGGACAGGGGGAACTATGGCTACACCTTC. It specifies CASSRDRGNYGYTF.

The V gene is TRBV30, the J gene TRBJ1-4; 8 nucleotides align to TRBD1. CDR1 is GTSNPN and CDR2 is SVGIG in the germline V gene (reference sequence). The V segment lost 4 bases and the J segment 7 bases; nucleotides outside the gene matches: 5. The CDR3 has 13 residues. The DNA of the CDR3 is TGTGCCTGGACGCAGGGGGCGCGTGAAAAACTGTTTTTT. Translating gives CAWTQGAREKLFF.

The CDR3 DNA sequence: TGCGCCAGCAGCTTGGGGACTAGCGGGAGGCCGCACTCCTACGAGCAGTACTTC. Its translation is CASSLGTSGRPHSYEQYF. V is TRBV5-1 and J is TRBJ2-7; 14 nucleotides match TRBD2. The germline gives CDR1 SGHRS, CDR2 YFSETQ. V lost 0 bases, J lost 0 bases, and 5 bases stayed unmatched. The CDR3 sequence is 18 residues long.

DNA for the CDR3: TGCAGCGTTGAGGACAGTGGTCCCGAGCAGTACTTC. Residues: CSVEDSGPEQYF. The chain employs TRBV29-1 and TRBJ2-7; D possibly corresponds to TRBD1 (6 bases). Germline V lookup: CDR1 SQVTM, CDR2 ANQGSEA. The V end was cut by 3 bases, the J end by 6 bases, with 12 bases between. The CDR3 runs to 12 residues.

V gene TRBV28 combines with J gene TRBJ2-5, with D perhaps matching TRBD2 (6 bases). The length of the CDR3 is 16 residues. The germline V gene encodes CDR1 MDHEN and CDR2 SYDVKM. The V and J ends lost 3 bases and 1 base respectively, with 15 bases between them. CDR3 nucleotide sequence: TGTGCCAGCAGTTTGAGATTAGCGGAGCCCCAAGAGACCCAGTACTTC. Protein: CASSLRLAEPQETQYF.

Turning to this clone: A junction end diverges from the germline sequence, so it may reflect a read error. V is TRBV6-2 or TRBV6-3 and J is TRBJ2-7; D gene uncertain. CDR1 and CDR2 from the germline V gene are MNHEY and SVGEGT. This CDR3 has 11 amino acids. DNA of the CDR3: TGTGCCAGCAGTCACTCCTACGAGCAGTACTTC. It is translated as CASSHSYEQYF.

V usage is TRBV27 and J usage is TRBJ2-7, with TRBD1 identical over 8 bases. This CDR3 has 12 amino acids. The junction had 1 base not matched to a gene; V was cut back by 6 bases and J by 3 bases. Per the germline V gene, CDR1 is MNHEY and CDR2 is SMNVEV (reference sequence). CDR3 in amino acids: CASRGQDYEQYF. DNA of the CDR3: TGTGCCAGCAGGGGACAGGACTACGAGCAGTACTTC.

The rearrangement uses TRBV9 and TRBJ2-7, with 7 bases that match TRBD1. The V and J ends lost 0 bases and 2 bases, in that order; junction bases with no gene match: 5. This CDR3 spans 15 amino acids. From germline, CDR1 is SGDLS and CDR2 YYNGEE. The CDR3 DNA is TGTGCCAGCAGCGTAGGAGAGGGGGCAACCTACGAGCAGTACTTC. Translated, it gives CASSVGEGATYEQYF.

The chain joins TRBV2 to TRBJ1-1; perhaps TRBD1 as D (6 bases). The CDR3 spans 14 residues. Germline values: CDR1 SNHLY, CDR2 FYNNEI. Trimming cost V 3 bases and J 1 base, with 9 bases left between them. The CDR3 here is CASSDRGGNTEAFF. The CDR3 region has the DNA TGTGCCAGCAGTGATAGGGGGGGGAACACTGAAGCTTTCTTT. Based on the CDR3 plus reference TRBV2 and TRBJ1-1, the full variable domain is EPEVTQTPSHQVTQMGQEVILRCVPISNHLYFYWYRQILGQKVEFLVSFYNNEISEKSEIFDDQFSVERPDGSNFTLKIRSTKLEDSAMYFCASSDRGGNTEAFFGQGTRLTVV.

In its sample, this clone was seen a few times. V usage is TRBV5-8 and J usage is TRBJ1-2, with D unresolved. The V end was cut by 5 bases, the J end by 3 bases, with 14 bases between. Germline V gene lookup returns CDR1 SGHTS and CDR2 YDEGEE. The CDR3 loop spans 14 amino acids. The DNA of the CDR3 is TGTGCCAGCAGTATTGGGTCCGACTACTATGGCTACACCTTC. It encodes CASSIGSDYYGYTF.

V is TRBV30 and J is TRBJ2-7, with D tentatively TRBD1 (5 bases). The ends were cut back, 3 bases at V and 3 bases at J, with 9 bases in the middle. The germline V gene encodes CDR1 GTSNPN and CDR2 SVGIG (reference sequence). The CDR3 is 12 residues long. The CDR3 sequence: CAWRGENYEQYF. CDR3 DNA sequence: TGTGCCTGGAGAGGGGAAAACTACGAGCAGTACTTC. The full variable domain, completed using reference TRBV30 and TRBJ2-7, is SQTIHQWPATLVQPVGSPLSLECTVEGTSNPNLYWYRQAAGRGLQLLFYSVGIGQISSEVPQNLSASRPQDRQFILSSKKLLLSDSGFYLCAWRGENYEQYFGPGTRLTVT.

This clone was seen more than once but under ten times. This chain connects TRBV9 to TRBJ2-7; unclear D gene. This CDR3 contains 13 residues. Looked up from germline, CDR1 is SGDLS and CDR2 is YYNGEE. The V gene lost 0 bases and the J gene lost 5 bases, with 9 bases spanning the gap. CDR3 protein: CASSVGEVHEQYF. CDR3 DNA: TGTGCCAGCAGCGTAGGCGAGGTGCACGAGCAGTACTTC.

The J gene is TRBJ2-7, the V gene TRBV4-2, with D possibly being TRBD1 (7 bases). The CDR3 has 16 residues. V was pared by 0 bases and J by 3 bases, with 15 bases between. The germline gives CDR1 LGHNA, CDR2 YNFKEQ. CDR3 loop: CASSQDGGDRDYEQYF. In DNA, the CDR3 is TGTGCCAGCAGCCAAGATGGCGGGGACAGAGACTACGAGCAGTACTTC.

This clone was recorded once. V is TRBV4-1 and J is TRBJ2-7, with TRBD1 matching over 8 bases. This CDR3 has 15 residues. With 2 bases clipped from V and 2 bases from J, the junction kept 5 bases outside the gene matches. CDR1 is MGHRA, CDR2 YSYEKL, per germline. CDR3 in amino acids: CASSQLRTGTYEQYF. The CDR3 DNA reads TGCGCCAGCAGCCAACTTAGGACAGGGACCTACGAGCAGTACTTC.

Concerning this clone itself: Other DNA sequences in the same sample also yield this CDR3. This chain connects TRBV4-2 to TRBJ2-7, with a tentative D call TRBD2 (5 bases). The V and J ends lost 1 base and 6 bases respectively, with 13 bases between them. There are 14 residues in the CDR3. Germline assignment: CDR1 LGHNA and CDR2 YNFKEQ. For the CDR3, the DNA is TGTGCCAGCAGCCAAGTCGGCCTAGAGGGCGAGCAGTACTTC. It is translated as CASSQVGLEGEQYF.

The rearrangement joins TRBV11-2 to TRBJ2-5; D gene ambiguous. CDR3 length: 12 residues. V was pared by 0 bases and J by 5 bases, with 4 bases between. The germline V gene encodes CDR1 SGHAT and CDR2 FQNNGV. The CDR3 loop reads CASSLEAETQYF. The CDR3 DNA follows: TGTGCCAGCAGCTTAGAAGCGGAGACCCAGTACTTC.

CDR3 loop: CAIGPLTGELFF. The CDR3 DNA reads as TGTGCCATCGGGCCTCTCACCGGGGAGCTGTTTTTT. J is TRBJ2-2 and V is TRBV10-3, with D unclear. The CDR3 contains 12 residues. Per the germline V gene, CDR1 is ENHRY and CDR2 is SYGVKD. The V gene lost 8 bases and the J gene lost 4 bases, with 8 bases spanning the gap.

This sequence joins TRBV3-1 (or the pseudogene TRBV3-2) and TRBJ2-5; D is possibly TRBD1 (5 bases). Germline V lookup: CDR1 LGHDT, CDR2 YNNKEL (reference sequence). CDR3 length equals 16 residues. Trimming stripped 1 base from V and 5 bases from J, with 17 bases between. CDR3 DNA: TGTGCCAGCAGCCAAGGTGGGGCATTTGGTGGGGAGACCCAGTACTTC. It encodes CASSQGGAFGGETQYF.

In its sample, this clone was seen once. The gene calls are TRBV2 and TRBJ2-6; perhaps TRBD1 as D (5 bases). V gave up 5 bases and J gave up 0 bases, with 8 bases separating them. The CDR3 has 15 amino acids. The V gene's germline CDR1 is SNHLY and CDR2 FYNNEI. The CDR3 DNA reads as TGTGCCAGCAGTATAGACAGCTCTGGGGCCAACGTCCTGACTTTC. This encodes CASSIDSSGANVLTF.

The chain carries TRBV5-6 and TRBJ2-7; 10 bases map to TRBD1. Germline-derived CDR1 and CDR2 are SGHDT and YYEEEE. The CDR3 totals 14 residues. J lost 5 bases, V lost 4 bases, and 6 bases had no gene match. This CDR3 is CASSPSGTGDEQYF. The DNA of the CDR3 is TGTGCCAGCAGCCCATCCGGGACAGGGGACGAGCAGTACTTC.

The chain carries TRBV5-1 and TRBJ2-7, with D possibly matching TRBD2 (7 bases). CDR1 is SGHRS, CDR2 YFSETQ, per germline. The CDR3 runs 15 residues. Trimming removed 6 bases at V and 7 bases at J, with 23 bases between. CDR3 sequence reads: CASTPLGGGAGEQYF. The CDR3 DNA reads TGCGCCAGCACTCCCCTAGGAGGGGGGGCCGGGGAGCAGTACTTC.